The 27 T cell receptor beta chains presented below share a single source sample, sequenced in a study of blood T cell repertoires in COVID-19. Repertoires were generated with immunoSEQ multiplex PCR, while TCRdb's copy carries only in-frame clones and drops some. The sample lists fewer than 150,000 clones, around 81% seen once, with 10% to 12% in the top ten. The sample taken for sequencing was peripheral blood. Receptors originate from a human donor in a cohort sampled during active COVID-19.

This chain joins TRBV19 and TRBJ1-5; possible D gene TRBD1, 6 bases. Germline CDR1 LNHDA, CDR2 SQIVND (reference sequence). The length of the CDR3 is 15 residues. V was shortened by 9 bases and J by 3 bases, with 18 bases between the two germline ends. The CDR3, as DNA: TGTGCCAGACCCACCGACAGGCTTTCCAATCAGCCCCAGCATTTT. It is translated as CARPTDRLSNQPQHF.

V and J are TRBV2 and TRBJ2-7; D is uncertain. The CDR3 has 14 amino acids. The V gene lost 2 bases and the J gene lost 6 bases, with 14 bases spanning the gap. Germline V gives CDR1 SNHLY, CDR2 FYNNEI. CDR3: CASSESWARSEQYF. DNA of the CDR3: TGTGCCAGCAGTGAATCTTGGGCGCGAAGCGAGCAGTACTTC.

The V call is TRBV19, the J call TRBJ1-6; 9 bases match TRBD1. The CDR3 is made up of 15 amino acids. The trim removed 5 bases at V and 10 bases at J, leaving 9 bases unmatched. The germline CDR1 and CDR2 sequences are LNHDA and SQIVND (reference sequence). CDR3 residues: CASSATTGGDSPLHF. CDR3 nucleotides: TGTGCCAGTAGTGCCACAACAGGGGGCGACTCACCCCTCCACTTT. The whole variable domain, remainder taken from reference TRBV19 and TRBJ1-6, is DGGITQSPKYLFRKEGQNVTLSCEQNLNHDAMYWYRQDPGQGLRLIYYSQIVNDFQKGDIAEGYSVSREKKESFPLTVTSAQKNPTAFYLCASSATTGGDSPLHFGNGTRLTVT.

CDR3 in amino acids: CAWSRRGRALAFF. CDR3 DNA: TGTGCCTGGAGCCGGAGAGGGAGGGCTCTAGCTTTCTTT. The chain uses TRBV30 and TRBJ1-1, with D uncertain. V was trimmed by 3 bases and J by 10 bases, leaving 18 bases between them. Germline V gene data show CDR1 as GTSNPN and CDR2 as SVGIG (reference sequence). The CDR3 is 13 residues long.

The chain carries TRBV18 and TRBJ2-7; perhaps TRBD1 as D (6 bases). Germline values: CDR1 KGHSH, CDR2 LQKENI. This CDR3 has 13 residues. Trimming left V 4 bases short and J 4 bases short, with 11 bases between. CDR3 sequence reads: CASSRTAPYEQYF. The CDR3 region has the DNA TGTGCCAGCTCACGGACAGCTCCTTACGAGCAGTACTTC.

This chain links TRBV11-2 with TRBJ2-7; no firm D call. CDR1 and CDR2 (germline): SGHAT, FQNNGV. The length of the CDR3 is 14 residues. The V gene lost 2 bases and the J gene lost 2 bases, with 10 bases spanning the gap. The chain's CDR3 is CASSLSPSAYEQYF. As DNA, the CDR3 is TGTGCCAGCAGCTTATCGCCCAGCGCCTACGAGCAGTACTTC.

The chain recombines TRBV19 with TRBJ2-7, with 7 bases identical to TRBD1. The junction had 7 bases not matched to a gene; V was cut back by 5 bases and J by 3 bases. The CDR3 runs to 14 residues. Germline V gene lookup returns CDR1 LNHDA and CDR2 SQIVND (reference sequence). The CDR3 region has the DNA TGTGCCAGTAGTCCTGTTACAGGGGACTACGAGCAGTACTTC. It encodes CASSPVTGDYEQYF.

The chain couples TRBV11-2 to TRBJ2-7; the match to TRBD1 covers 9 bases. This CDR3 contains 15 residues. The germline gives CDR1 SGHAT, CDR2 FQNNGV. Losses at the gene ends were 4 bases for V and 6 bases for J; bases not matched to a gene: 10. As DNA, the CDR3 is TGTGCCAGCAGCTATTCCGGGACAGGGCGTTCCGAGCAGTACTTC. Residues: CASSYSGTGRSEQYF. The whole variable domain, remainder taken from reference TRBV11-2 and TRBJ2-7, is EAGVAQSPRYKIIEKRQSVAFWCNPISGHATLYWYQQILGQGPKLLIQFQNNGVVDDSQLPKDRFSAERLKGVDSTLKIQPAKLEDSAVYLCASSYSGTGRSEQYFGPGTRLTVT.

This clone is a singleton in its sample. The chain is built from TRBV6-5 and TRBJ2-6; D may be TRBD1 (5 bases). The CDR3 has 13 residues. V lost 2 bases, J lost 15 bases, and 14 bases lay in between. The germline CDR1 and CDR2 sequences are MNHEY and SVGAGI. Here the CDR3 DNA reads TGTGCCAGCAGTTACGGGGCAGGGCAGGACCTGACTTTC. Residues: CASSYGAGQDLTF.

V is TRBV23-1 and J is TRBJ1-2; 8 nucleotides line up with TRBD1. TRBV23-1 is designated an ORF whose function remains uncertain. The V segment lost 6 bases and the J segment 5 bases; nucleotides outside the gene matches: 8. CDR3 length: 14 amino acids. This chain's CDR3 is CASRMDRALYGYTF. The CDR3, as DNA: TGCGCCAGCAGGATGGACAGGGCCCTTTATGGCTACACCTTC.

CDR3 bases: TGTGCCAGCAGTGAACTCCGCGGGGGGGTTGGTGAGCAGTTCTTC. It codes for CASSELRGGVGEQFF. The chain couples TRBV6-1 to TRBJ2-1, with 9 bases fitting TRBD2. Unmatched junction bases numbered 8, after V lost 2 bases and J lost 9 bases. Germline V lookup: CDR1 MNHNS, CDR2 SASEGT. This CDR3 has 15 amino acids.

Here the CDR3 reads CASSPWDRGGTEAFF. In DNA form, the CDR3 reads TGTGCCAGCAGTCCTTGGGACAGGGGAGGCACTGAAGCTTTCTTT. J is TRBJ1-1 and V is TRBV27; 10 bases map to TRBD1. The CDR3 runs to 15 residues. The trim removed 5 bases at V and 4 bases at J, leaving 7 bases unmatched. Germline V gene lookup returns CDR1 MNHEY and CDR2 SMNVEV (reference sequence).

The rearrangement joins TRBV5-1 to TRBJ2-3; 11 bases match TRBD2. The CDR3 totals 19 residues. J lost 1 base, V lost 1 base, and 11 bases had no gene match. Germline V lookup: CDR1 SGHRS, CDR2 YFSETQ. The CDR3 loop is CASSLRTSGSMRGTDTQYF. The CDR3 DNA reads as TGCGCCAGCAGCTTGAGGACTAGCGGGTCAATGAGGGGCACAGATACGCAGTATTTT.

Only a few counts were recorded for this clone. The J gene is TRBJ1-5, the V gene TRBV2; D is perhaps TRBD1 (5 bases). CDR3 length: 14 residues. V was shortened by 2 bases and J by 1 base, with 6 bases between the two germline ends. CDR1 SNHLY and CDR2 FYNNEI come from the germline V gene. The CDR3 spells CASSEQGSNQPQHF. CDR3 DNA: TGTGCCAGCAGTGAACAGGGAAGCAATCAGCCCCAGCATTTT.

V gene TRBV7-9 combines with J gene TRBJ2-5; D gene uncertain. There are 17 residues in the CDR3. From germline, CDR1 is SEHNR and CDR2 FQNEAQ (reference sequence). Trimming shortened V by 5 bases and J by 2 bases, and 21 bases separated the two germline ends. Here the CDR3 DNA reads TGTGCCAGCAGCCCCACTTGGTCAGGAAGATTACAAGAGACCCAGTACTTC. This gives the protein CASSPTWSGRLQETQYF.

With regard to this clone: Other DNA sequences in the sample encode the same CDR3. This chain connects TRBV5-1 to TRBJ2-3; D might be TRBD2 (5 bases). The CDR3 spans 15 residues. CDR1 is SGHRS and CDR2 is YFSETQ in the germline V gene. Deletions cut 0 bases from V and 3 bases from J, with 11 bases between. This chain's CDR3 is CASSLAGVGTDTQYF. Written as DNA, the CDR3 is TGCGCCAGCAGCTTGGCCGGGGTGGGTACAGATACGCAGTATTTT.

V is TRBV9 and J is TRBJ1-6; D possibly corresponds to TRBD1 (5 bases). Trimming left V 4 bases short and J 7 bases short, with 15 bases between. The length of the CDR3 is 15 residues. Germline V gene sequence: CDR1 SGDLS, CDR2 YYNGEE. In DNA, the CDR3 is TGTGCCAGCAGCTTCAGGACCGGGGGGAATTCACCCCTCCACTTT. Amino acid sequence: CASSFRTGGNSPLHF.

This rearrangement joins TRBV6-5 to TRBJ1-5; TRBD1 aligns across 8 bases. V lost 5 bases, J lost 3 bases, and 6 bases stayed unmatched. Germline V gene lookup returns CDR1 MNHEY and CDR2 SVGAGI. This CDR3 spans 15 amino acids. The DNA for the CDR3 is TGTGCCAGCAGTACCGGGACAGGTAACAATCAGCCCCAGCATTTT. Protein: CASSTGTGNNQPQHF.

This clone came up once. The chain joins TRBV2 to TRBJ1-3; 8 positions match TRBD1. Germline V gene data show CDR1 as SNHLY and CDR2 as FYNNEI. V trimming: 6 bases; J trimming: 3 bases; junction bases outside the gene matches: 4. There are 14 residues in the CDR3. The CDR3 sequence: CASSTGQGGNTIYF. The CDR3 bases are TGTGCCAGCAGCACTGGACAGGGTGGAAACACCATATATTTT. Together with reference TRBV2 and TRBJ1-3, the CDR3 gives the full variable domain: EPEVTQTPSHQVTQMGQEVILRCVPISNHLYFYWYRQILGQKVEFLVSFYNNEISEKSEIFDDQFSVERPDGSNFTLKIRSTKLEDSAMYFCASSTGQGGNTIYFGEGSWLTVV.

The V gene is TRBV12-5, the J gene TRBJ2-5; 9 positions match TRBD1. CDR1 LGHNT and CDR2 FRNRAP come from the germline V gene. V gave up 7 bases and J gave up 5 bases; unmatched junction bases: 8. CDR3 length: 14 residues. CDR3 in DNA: TGTGCTAGTGCCGGACAGGGGACGCAGGAGACCCAGTACTTC. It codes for CASAGQGTQETQYF.

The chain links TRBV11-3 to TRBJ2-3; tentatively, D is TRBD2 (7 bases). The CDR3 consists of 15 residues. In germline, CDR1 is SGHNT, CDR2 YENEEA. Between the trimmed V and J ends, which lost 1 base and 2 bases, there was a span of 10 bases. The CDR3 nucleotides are TGTGCCAGCAGCTTAGCCGGGGGGCCCACAGATACGCAGTATTTT. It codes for CASSLAGGPTDTQYF.

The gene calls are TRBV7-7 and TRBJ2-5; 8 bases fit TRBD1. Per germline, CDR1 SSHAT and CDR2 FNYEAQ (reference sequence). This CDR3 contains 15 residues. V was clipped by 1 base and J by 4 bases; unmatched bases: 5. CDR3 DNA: TGTGCCAGCAGCTTAGGCGGACAGGGAGGAGAGACCCAGTACTTC. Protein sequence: CASSLGGQGGETQYF.

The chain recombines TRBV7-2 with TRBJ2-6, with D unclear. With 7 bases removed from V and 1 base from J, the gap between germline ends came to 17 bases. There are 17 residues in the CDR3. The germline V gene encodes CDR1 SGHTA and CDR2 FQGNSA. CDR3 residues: CASNPFSATSGANVLTF. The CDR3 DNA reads TGTGCCAGCAACCCTTTCTCCGCCACTTCTGGGGCCAACGTCCTGACTTTC.

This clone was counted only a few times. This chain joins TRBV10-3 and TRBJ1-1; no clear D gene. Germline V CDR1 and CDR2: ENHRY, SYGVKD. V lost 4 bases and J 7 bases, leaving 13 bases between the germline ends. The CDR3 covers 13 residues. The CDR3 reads CAISGQSKDEAFF. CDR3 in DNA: TGTGCCATCAGTGGACAATCCAAAGATGAAGCTTTCTTT.

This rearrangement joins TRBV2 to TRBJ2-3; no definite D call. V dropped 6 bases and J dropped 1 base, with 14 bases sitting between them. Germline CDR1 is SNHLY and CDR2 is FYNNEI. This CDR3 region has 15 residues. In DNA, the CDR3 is TGTGCCAGCAGCCAAGACACCCTCGGCACAGATACGCAGTATTTT. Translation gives CASSQDTLGTDTQYF.

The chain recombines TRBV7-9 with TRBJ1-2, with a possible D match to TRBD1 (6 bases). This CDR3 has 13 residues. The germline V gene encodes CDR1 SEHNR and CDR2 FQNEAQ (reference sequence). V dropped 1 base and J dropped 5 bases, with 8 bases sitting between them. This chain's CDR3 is CASSLGTVYGYTF. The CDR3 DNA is TGTGCCAGCAGCTTAGGGACAGTTTATGGCTACACCTTC.

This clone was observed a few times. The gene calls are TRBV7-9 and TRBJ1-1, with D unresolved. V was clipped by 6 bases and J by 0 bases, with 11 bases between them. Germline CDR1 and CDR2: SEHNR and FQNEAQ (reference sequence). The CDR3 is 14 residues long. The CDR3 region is CASSSLHLNTEAFF. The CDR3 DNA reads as TGTGCCAGCAGTTCTCTCCACTTGAACACTGAAGCTTTCTTT.